This T cell receptor (beta chain) was identified in a study of blood T cell repertoires in COVID-19. The ends lost 9 bases at V and 8 bases at J; junction bases unmatched: 18. This CDR3 region has 16 residues. Germline V gene sequence: CDR1 SGHNT, CDR2 YENEEA. Assay used: immunoSEQ multiplex PCR; TCRdb lists only in-frame clones, some missing. The repertoire holds some 410,000 clones, roughly 90% seen once, with 0.97% in the top ten. This clone was seen more than once but under ten times. This clonotype originated in a woman aged 25 to 45 with acute COVID-19. Specimen: PBMCs or T cells enriched from blood (not recorded which). The genes are TRBV11-3 and TRBJ1-4; 7 positions match TRBD1. CDR3 region: CASHPPTGTVKEKLFF. The DNA for the CDR3 is TGTGCCAGTCACCCCCCGACCGGGACAGTGAAAGAAAAACTGTTTTTT.